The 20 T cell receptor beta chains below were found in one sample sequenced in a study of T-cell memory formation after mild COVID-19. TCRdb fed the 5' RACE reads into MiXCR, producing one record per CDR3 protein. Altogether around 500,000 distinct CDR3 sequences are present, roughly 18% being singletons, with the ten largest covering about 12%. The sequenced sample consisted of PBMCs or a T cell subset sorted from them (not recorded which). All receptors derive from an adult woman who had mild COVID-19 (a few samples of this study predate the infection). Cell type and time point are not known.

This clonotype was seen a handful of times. The CDR3 nucleotides are TGTGCCCCATATACCGAGGAGGGGACCCATCTTCAGTTCTTC. It is translated as CAPYTEEGTHLQFF. This sequence joins TRBV24-1 and TRBJ2-1; a weak D match, TRBD2 (6 bases). Germline CDR1 KGHDR, CDR2 SFDVKD. The CDR3 sequence is 14 residues long. The ends were cut back, 12 bases at V and 13 bases at J, with 27 bases in the middle.

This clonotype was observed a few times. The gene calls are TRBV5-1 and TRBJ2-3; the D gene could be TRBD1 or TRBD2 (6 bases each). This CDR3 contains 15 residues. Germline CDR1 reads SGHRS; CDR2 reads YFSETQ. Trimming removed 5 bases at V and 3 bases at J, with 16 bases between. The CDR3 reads CASRTRGEGTDTQYF. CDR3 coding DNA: TGCGCCAGCAGGACGAGGGGGGAAGGTACAGATACGCAGTATTTT. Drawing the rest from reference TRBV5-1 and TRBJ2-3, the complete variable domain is KAGVTQTPRYLIKTRGQQVTLSCSPISGHRSVSWYQQTPGQGLQFLFEYFSETQRNKGNFPGRFSGRQFSNSRSEMNVSTLELGDSALYLCASRTRGEGTDTQYFGPGTRLTVL.

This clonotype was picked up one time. CDR3 DNA sequence: TGCGCCAGCAGCTTGGCCTCATGGAACACTGAAGCTTTCTTT. Its translation: CASSLASWNTEAFF. The rearrangement links TRBV5-1 to TRBJ1-1; no definite D call. V gave up 0 bases and J gave up 1 base, with 7 bases separating them. The CDR3 length is 14 residues. Germline V gene data show CDR1 as SGHRS and CDR2 as YFSETQ.

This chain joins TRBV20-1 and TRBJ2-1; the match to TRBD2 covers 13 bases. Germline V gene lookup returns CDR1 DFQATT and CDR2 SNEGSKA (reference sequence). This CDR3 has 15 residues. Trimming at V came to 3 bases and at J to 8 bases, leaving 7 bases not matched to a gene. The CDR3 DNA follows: TGCAGTGCTAGTCCACTAGCGGGAGGGCCATATGAGCAGTTCTTC. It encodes CSASPLAGGPYEQFF.

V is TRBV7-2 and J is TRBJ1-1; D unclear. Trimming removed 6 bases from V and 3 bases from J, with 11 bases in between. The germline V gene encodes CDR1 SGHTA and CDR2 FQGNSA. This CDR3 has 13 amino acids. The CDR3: CASSRDTDTEAFF. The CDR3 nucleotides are TGTGCCAGCAGTCGCGACACAGACACTGAAGCTTTCTTT.

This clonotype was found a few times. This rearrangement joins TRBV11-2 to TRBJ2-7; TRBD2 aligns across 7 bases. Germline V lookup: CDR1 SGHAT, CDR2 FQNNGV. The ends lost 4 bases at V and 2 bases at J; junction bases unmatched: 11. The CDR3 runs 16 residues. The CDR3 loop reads CASSSPPGAGTYEQYF. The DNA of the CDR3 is TGTGCCAGCAGCTCCCCCCCCGGAGCGGGGACCTACGAGCAGTACTTC. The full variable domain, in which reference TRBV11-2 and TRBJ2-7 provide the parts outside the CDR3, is EAGVAQSPRYKIIEKRQSVAFWCNPISGHATLYWYQQILGQGPKLLIQFQNNGVVDDSQLPKDRFSAERLKGVDSTLKIQPAKLEDSAVYLCASSSPPGAGTYEQYFGPGTRLTVT.

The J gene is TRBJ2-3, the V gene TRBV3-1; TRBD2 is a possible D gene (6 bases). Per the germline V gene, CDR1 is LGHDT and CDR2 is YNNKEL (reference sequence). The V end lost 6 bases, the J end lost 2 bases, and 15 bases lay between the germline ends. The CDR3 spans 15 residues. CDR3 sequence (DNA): TGTGCCAGCAGGTATAGCGGAGCCTCCACAGATACGCAGTATTTT. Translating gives CASRYSGASTDTQYF.

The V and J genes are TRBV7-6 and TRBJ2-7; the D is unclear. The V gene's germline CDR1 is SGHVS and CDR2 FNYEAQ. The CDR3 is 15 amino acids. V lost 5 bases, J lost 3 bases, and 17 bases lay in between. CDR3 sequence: CASSAQGHPYYEQYF. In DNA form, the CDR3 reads TGTGCCAGCAGCGCCCAAGGGCACCCCTACTACGAGCAGTACTTC.

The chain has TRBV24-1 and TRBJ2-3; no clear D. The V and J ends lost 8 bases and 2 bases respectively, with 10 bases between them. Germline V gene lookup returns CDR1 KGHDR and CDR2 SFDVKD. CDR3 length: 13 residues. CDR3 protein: CATNGRNTDTQYF. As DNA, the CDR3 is TGTGCCACCAACGGCCGGAACACAGATACGCAGTATTTT.

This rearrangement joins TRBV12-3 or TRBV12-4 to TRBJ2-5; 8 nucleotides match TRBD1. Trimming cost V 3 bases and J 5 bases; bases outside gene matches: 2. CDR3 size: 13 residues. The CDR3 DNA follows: TGTGCCAGCAGTTTCGGACAGGGTGAGACCCAGTACTTC. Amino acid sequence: CASSFGQGETQYF.

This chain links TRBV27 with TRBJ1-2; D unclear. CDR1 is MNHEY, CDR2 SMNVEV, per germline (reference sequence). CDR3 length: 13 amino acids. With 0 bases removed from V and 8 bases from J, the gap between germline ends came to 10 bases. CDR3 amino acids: CASSLSRRGGYTF. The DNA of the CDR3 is TGTGCCAGCAGTTTATCGCGCCGGGGAGGCTACACCTTC.

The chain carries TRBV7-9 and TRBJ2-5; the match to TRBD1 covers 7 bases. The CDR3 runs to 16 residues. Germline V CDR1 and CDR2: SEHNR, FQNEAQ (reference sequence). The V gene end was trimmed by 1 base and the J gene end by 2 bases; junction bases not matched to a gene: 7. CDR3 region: CASSLGHGTVQETQYF. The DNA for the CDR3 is TGTGCCAGCAGCTTAGGCCACGGGACAGTTCAAGAGACCCAGTACTTC.

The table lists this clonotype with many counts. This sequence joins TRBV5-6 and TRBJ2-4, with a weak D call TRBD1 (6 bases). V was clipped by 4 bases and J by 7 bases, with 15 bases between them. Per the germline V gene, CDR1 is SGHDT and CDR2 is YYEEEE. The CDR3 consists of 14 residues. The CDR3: CASSPWGRKNIQYF. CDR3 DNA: TGTGCCAGCAGCCCCTGGGGGCGAAAGAACATTCAGTACTTC. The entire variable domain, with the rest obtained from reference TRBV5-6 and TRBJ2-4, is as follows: DAGVTQSPTHLIKTRGQQVTLRCSPKSGHDTVSWYQQALGQGPQFIFQYYEEEERQRGNFPDRFSGHQFPNYSSELNVNALLLGDSALYLCASSPWGRKNIQYFGAGTRLSVL.

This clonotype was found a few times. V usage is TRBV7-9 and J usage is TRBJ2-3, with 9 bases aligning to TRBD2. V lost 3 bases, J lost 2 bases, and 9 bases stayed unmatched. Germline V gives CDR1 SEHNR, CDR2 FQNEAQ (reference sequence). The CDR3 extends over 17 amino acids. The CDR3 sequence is CASSFSLAGTVTDTQYF. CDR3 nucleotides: TGTGCCAGCAGCTTTAGCCTAGCGGGGACAGTCACAGATACGCAGTATTTT.

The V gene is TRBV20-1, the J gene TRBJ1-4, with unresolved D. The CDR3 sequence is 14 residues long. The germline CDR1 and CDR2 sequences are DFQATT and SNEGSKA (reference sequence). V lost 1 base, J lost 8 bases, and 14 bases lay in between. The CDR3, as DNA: TGCAGTGCTAGAGGGGCGCTACCGCAAGAAAAACTGTTTTTT. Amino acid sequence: CSARGALPQEKLFF.

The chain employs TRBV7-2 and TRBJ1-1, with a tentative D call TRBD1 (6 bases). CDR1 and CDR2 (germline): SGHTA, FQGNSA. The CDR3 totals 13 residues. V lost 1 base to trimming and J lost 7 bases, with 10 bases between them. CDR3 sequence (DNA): TGTGCCAGCAGCTTAGACAGGGACGGTGAAGCTTTCTTT. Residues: CASSLDRDGEAFF.

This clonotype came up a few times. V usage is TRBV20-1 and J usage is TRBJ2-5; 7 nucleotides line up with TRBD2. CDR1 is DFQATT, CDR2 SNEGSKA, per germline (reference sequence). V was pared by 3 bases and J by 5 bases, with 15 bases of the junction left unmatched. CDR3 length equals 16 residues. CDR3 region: CSASRGGGGRAETQYF. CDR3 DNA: TGCAGTGCTAGCCGGGGTGGAGGCGGGAGAGCCGAGACCCAGTACTTC.

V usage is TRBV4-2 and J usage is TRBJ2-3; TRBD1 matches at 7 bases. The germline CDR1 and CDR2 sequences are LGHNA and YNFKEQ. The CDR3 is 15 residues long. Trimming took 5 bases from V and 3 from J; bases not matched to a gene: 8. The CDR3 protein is CASSALGGATDTQYF. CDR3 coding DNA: TGTGCCAGCAGCGCCCTAGGGGGCGCAACAGATACGCAGTATTTT.

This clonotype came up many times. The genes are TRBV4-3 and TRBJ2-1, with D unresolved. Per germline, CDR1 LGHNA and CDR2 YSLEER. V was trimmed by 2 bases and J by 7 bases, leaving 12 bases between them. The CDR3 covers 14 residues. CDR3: CASSQHTGMNEQFF. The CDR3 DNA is TGCGCCAGCAGCCAACATACCGGCATGAATGAGCAGTTCTTC.

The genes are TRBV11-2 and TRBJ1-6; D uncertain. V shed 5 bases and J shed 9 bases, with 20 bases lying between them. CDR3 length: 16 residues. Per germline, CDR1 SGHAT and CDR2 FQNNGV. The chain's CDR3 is CASSPLHGESGSPLHF. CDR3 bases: TGTGCCAGCAGCCCTCTCCATGGGGAGTCGGGTTCACCCCTCCACTTT.